This T cell receptor beta chain came from a study of T cell responses to AZD1222 COVID-19 vaccine. Study findings and constraints: Most donors were white British and more were female, and clonal diversity was possibly underestimated. Every sample of the repertoires postdated the peak T cell response.

Clones were sequenced by immunoSEQ multiplex PCR, and TCRdb holds only the in-frame ones, with some missing. The profile shows about 27,000 clones, roughly 90% of them singletons. Trimming removed 3 bases at V and 0 bases at J, with 5 bases between. There are 13 residues in the CDR3. Comments on this clone: Its antigen is still unknown.

Analysis merged second doses at about 4 or about 12 weeks. V is TRBV12-3 or TRBV12-4 and J is TRBJ1-2, with no clear D. The TCR sequence derives from an adult who received the AZD1222 COVID-19 vaccine. The sequences come from peripheral blood, collected 28 days after the second AZD1222 dose. In nucleotides, the CDR3 is TGTGCCAGCAGTTTGGAGGCTAACTATGGCTACACCTTC. It encodes CASSLEANYGYTF.